The rows below give T cell receptor beta chains drawn from one sample of a study of cytomegalovirus exposure and HLA in healthy donors. The protocol was immunoSEQ multiplex PCR, while the TCRdb copy is restricted to in-frame clones and leaves out a portion. Of 110,000 or so clones listed, approximately 84% are singletons. What was sequenced was PBMCs. These receptors were obtained from a male donor in good health and CMV-seronegative. Both conserved end residues are trimmed from each CDR3.

V gene,J gene,CDR3 protein
TRBV5-6,TRBJ2-1,ASSGTSGGGSANEQF
TRBV9,TRBJ2-3,ASSVSGPTDTQY
TRBV7-9,TRBJ1-3,ASSLEAGQNTIY
TRBV7-7,TRBJ2-1,ASSLGLAVYNEQF
TRBV5-6,TRBJ1-6,ASKLAHNSPLH
TRBV19,TRBJ2-1,ASSPPQRWDNEQF
TRBV14,TRBJ2-1,ASSQMRLAGRSNEQF
TRBV2,TRBJ2-7,ASSGGAREQY
TRBV2,TRBJ1-1,ASSDPGLETEAF
TRBV9,TRBJ2-3,ASSVAGSDTQY
TRBV4-3,TRBJ2-7,ASSQLWDTSYEQY
TRBV6-4,TRBJ1-5,ASSRDSERQPQH
TRBV11-2,TRBJ2-7,ASSPRTDGYEQY
TRBV5-4,TRBJ1-1,ASSVGQGIAEAF
TRBV2,TRBJ2-2,ARSPPSGYNTGELF
TRBV11-2,TRBJ1-1,ASSWGRGLEAF
TRBV7-8,TRBJ2-3,ASSLGAIADTQY
TRBV5-1,TRBJ2-6,ASSSSTGSGANVLT
TRBV7-9,TRBJ2-2,ASSLLGQGYPGELF
TRBV2,TRBJ2-1,ASSGTDRYNEQF
TRBV5-1,TRBJ2-7,ASSLRQGYEQY
TRBV19,TRBJ2-5,ASSPSSAKETQY
TRBV29-1,TRBJ2-7,SVSRTSGAGSSYEQY
TRBV6-6,TRBJ2-7,ASSYVSGRAMNEQY
TRBV5-6,TRBJ2-7,ASSLPGLAGFQSYEQY
TRBV28,TRBJ2-3,ASSWASGVGTDTQY
TRBV7-6,TRBJ2-5,ASSLGGGQETQY
TRBV14,TRBJ2-7,ASSHGGSITYEQY
TRBV5-1,.,ASSLVLAGGPTYEQY